A selection of T cell receptor beta chains follows, all from one sample in a study of blood T cell repertoires in COVID-19. Only in-frame clones appear in the TCRdb table, and some are missing; sequencing was by immunoSEQ multiplex PCR. The sample records about 300,000 clones, 86% being singletons. Sequenced input: peripheral blood. These receptors originate from a woman in her forties or fifties with acute or convalescent COVID-19. Both conserved end residues are part of each CDR3. A D gene is named only where the DNA matches it firmly. Where a row states a size, it is once, few, many or the class of an expanded clone; other rows omit it.

d_call clone_size j_call v_call cdr3_aa cdr3_nt
TRBD1 - TRBJ1-5 TRBV7-2 CASSLRQGAQPQHF TGTGCCAGCAGCTTAAGACAGGGGGCTCAGCCCCAGCATTTT
- - TRBJ1-4 TRBV28 CASSVGGRHNEKLFF TGTGCCAGCAGTGTCGGGGGGAGACATAATGAAAAACTGTTTTTT
- - TRBJ1-2 TRBV6-1 CASSERGFGGYTF TGTGCCAGCAGTGAACGAGGATTTGGTGGCTACACCTTC
TRBD2 - TRBJ2-1 TRBV18 CASSLTSGREFRDNEQFF TGTGCCAGCTCACTCACCTCGGGGCGGGAGTTTCGGGACAATGAGCAGTTCTTC
TRBD1 - TRBJ1-5 TRBV18 CASSPLRQGSYAQPQHF TGTGCCAGCTCACCCCTTAGACAGGGGTCATACGCTCAGCCCCAGCATTTT
- - TRBJ2-7 TRBV19 CASSIARFYEQYF TGTGCCAGTAGTATAGCACGGTTCTACGAGCAGTACTTC
TRBD2 - TRBJ2-1 TRBV12-3/TRBV12-4 CASSFSGRNEQFF TGTGCCAGCAGTTTTAGCGGGAGGAATGAGCAGTTCTTC
- - TRBJ2-1 TRBV5-1 CASSRAGSSNEQFF TGCGCCAGCAGCCGGGCCGGGAGTAGCAATGAGCAGTTCTTC
TRBD2 - TRBJ2-1 TRBV3-1/TRBV3-2 CASSQVGAGGGNEQFF TGTGCCAGCAGCCAAGTGGGAGCGGGAGGGGGAAATGAGCAGTTCTTC
- - TRBJ2-1 TRBV7-2 CASSSQRRADNEQFF TGTGCCAGCAGCTCCCAGCGGCGGGCCGACAATGAGCAGTTCTTC
TRBD2 - TRBJ2-2 TRBV30 CAWSLMGLAGGPGTGELFF TGTGCCTGGAGTCTAATGGGGCTAGCGGGAGGGCCCGGCACCGGGGAGCTGTTTTTT
- few TRBJ2-1 TRBV12-5 CASGFLSRGNEQFF TGTGCTAGTGGTTTTCTCTCTAGGGGGAATGAGCAGTTCTTC
TRBD2 - TRBJ2-1 TRBV3-1/TRBV3-2 CASSQFMAGAGEQFF TGTGCCAGCAGCCAATTTATGGCGGGAGCGGGTGAGCAGTTCTTC
TRBD2 - TRBJ2-2 TRBV6-5 CASSLSLAGTGELFF TGTGCCAGCAGCCTGTCTCTAGCGGGAACCGGGGAGCTGTTTTTT
TRBD2 - TRBJ2-3 TRBV5-4 CASGESGRVDTQYF TGTGCCAGCGGAGAAAGCGGGAGAGTCGATACGCAGTATTTT
- - TRBJ1-2 TRBV6-5 CASSYGSGSGYTF TGTGCCAGCAGTTACGGGTCGGGGTCTGGCTACACCTTC
TRBD1 - TRBJ1-1 TRBV6-5 CASTQDRGSEAFF TGTGCCAGCACCCAGGACAGGGGGTCTGAAGCTTTCTTT
- - TRBJ2-5 TRBV5-1 CASSFPGGGSGETQYF TGCGCCAGCAGCTTCCCTGGGGGCGGGAGCGGAGAGACCCAGTACTTC
TRBD1 - TRBJ2-7 TRBV11-3 CASSPTGATYEQYF TGTGCCAGCAGCCCGACAGGGGCTACCTACGAGCAGTACTTC
TRBD1 - TRBJ2-7 TRBV28 CASSINRGLIEQYF TGTGCCAGCAGTATCAACAGGGGATTAATCGAGCAGTACTTC
- - TRBJ1-4 TRBV7-8 CASSLILEDEKLFF TGTGCCAGCAGCTTAATTTTGGAGGATGAAAAACTGTTTTTT
TRBD2 once TRBJ2-3 TRBV11-3 CASSFGAAGGPSDTQYF TGTGCCAGCAGCTTCGGGGCAGCGGGAGGGCCATCAGATACGCAGTATTTT
- few TRBJ1-2 TRBV6-5 CASSSRGGGYTF TGTGCCAGCAGCTCTCGGGGTGGAGGCTACACCTTC
TRBD1 - TRBJ2-7 TRBV19 CASSIDRGSGEQYF TGTGCCAGTAGTATTGACAGGGGATCGGGCGAGCAGTACTTC
- - TRBJ2-1 TRBV6-6 CASSYGARVTYNEQFF TGTGCCAGCAGTTACGGGGCCCGAGTTACGTACAATGAGCAGTTCTTC
TRBD2 once TRBJ2-5 TRBV5-4 CASSPRLAAQETQYF TGTGCCAGCAGCCCCCGACTAGCGGCCCAAGAGACCCAGTACTTC
TRBD2 - TRBJ2-1 TRBV20-1 CSASAQLAGGGEQFF TGCAGTGCTAGTGCCCAACTAGCGGGAGGAGGTGAGCAGTTCTTC
- - TRBJ2-3 TRBV6-2/TRBV6-3 CASSYQTPSTDTQYF TGTGCCAGCAGTTACCAGACACCTAGCACAGATACGCAGTATTTT
- few TRBJ1-4 TRBV3-1/TRBV3-2 CASSHLMDRKLFF TGTGCCAGCAGCCACCTAATGGACAGAAAACTGTTTTTT
TRBD1 - TRBJ1-1 TRBV6-1 CASTKRAGGHTEAFF TGTGCCAGCACTAAAAGGGCAGGGGGCCACACTGAAGCTTTCTTT
- - TRBJ2-5 TRBV15 CATSREALSSGTQYF TGTGCCACCAGCAGAGAAGCCCTCTCATCGGGGACCCAGTACTTC
- - TRBJ2-5 TRBV5-1 CASSFRGRGETQYF TGCGCCAGCAGCTTCAGGGGCAGGGGAGAGACCCAGTACTTC
- - TRBJ1-2 TRBV2 CASSEPANYGYTF TGTGCCAGCAGTGAACCAGCTAACTATGGCTACACCTTC
- - TRBJ1-6 TRBV5-1 CASSIYTPGLNSPLHF TGCGCCAGCAGCATCTACACCCCGGGACTGAATTCACCCCTCCACTTT
- - TRBJ1-1 TRBV9 CASSVTGGDTEAFF TGTGCCAGCAGCGTAACGGGGGGCGACACTGAAGCTTTCTTT
TRBD2 - TRBJ2-2 TRBV7-3 CASSPRLAGTGELFF TGTGCCAGCAGCCCCAGACTAGCGGGTACCGGGGAGCTGTTTTTT
TRBD1 - TRBJ2-7 TRBV6-5 CASSYRDRGSYEQYF TGTGCCAGCAGTTACCGGGACAGGGGGTCGTACGAGCAGTACTTC
- - TRBJ2-1 TRBV5-1 CASRAVARNEQFF TGCGCCAGCAGGGCAGTAGCGCGCAATGAGCAGTTCTTC
TRBD1 - TRBJ2-5 TRBV18 CASSPPRTGGVETQYF TGTGCCAGCTCACCACCGAGGACAGGGGGTGTAGAGACCCAGTACTTC
TRBD1 - TRBJ1-2 TRBV4-3 CASSQNRGGNYGYTF TGCGCCAGCAGCCAAAACAGGGGGGGTAACTATGGCTACACCTTC
TRBD2 - TRBJ2-1 TRBV28 CASSFAGGDEQFF TGTGCCAGCAGTTTTGCGGGGGGTGATGAGCAGTTCTTC
TRBD1 - TRBJ2-1 TRBV18 CASSPWTGAYNEQFF TGTGCCAGCTCACCTTGGACAGGGGCATACAATGAGCAGTTCTTC
- - TRBJ1-1 TRBV2 CASQLNTEAFF TGTGCCAGCCAGTTGAACACTGAAGCTTTCTTT
TRBD2 - TRBJ2-1 TRBV24-1 CATSDHTSGSNYNEQFF TGTGCCACCAGTGACCATACTAGCGGGAGTAACTACAATGAGCAGTTCTTC
TRBD2 - TRBJ2-7 TRBV3-1/TRBV3-2 CASSHLTSGSSEQYF TGTGCCAGCAGCCACTTGACTAGCGGGAGTTCCGAGCAGTACTTC
TRBD1 - TRBJ2-5 TRBV2 CASRATGTETQYF TGTGCCAGCAGGGCGACAGGGACCGAGACCCAGTACTTC
- few TRBJ2-4 TRBV5-1 CASSLWGDIQYF TGCGCCAGCAGCTTGTGGGGGGACATTCAGTACTTC
- - TRBJ2-1 TRBV27 CASSSDYYYGDEQFF TGTGCCAGCAGTTCGGACTACTACTATGGGGATGAGCAGTTCTTC
TRBD1 - TRBJ2-2 TRBV27 CASSLRGQGITGELFF TGTGCCAGCAGTTTAAGGGGACAGGGGATCACCGGGGAGCTGTTTTTT
TRBD1 - TRBJ2-7 TRBV7-9 CASSFGATGGYEQYF TGTGCCAGCAGCTTTGGAGCGACAGGGGGCTACGAGCAGTACTTC
- - TRBJ1-2 TRBV27 CASSSNPYDRMGLYGYTF TGTGCCAGCAGTTCCAATCCCTATGACAGGATGGGGCTATATGGCTACACCTTC
TRBD1 - TRBJ2-7 TRBV24-1 CATSAGDSSYEQYF TGTGCCACCAGTGCAGGGGACAGCTCCTACGAGCAGTACTTC
- - TRBJ1-5 TRBV21-1 CASSNCGRTLLRDIYSNQPQHF TGTGCCAGCAGCAATTGCGGCCGAACTCTACTCCGGGACATTTATAGCAATCAGCCCCAGCATTTT
- - TRBJ2-1 TRBV19 CASKGIPYNEQFF TGTGCCAGTAAGGGGATCCCCTACAATGAGCAGTTCTTC
TRBD2 - TRBJ2-5 TRBV11-3 CASSLGTSGVQETQYF TGTGCCAGCAGCCTGGGGACTAGCGGGGTGCAAGAGACCCAGTACTTC